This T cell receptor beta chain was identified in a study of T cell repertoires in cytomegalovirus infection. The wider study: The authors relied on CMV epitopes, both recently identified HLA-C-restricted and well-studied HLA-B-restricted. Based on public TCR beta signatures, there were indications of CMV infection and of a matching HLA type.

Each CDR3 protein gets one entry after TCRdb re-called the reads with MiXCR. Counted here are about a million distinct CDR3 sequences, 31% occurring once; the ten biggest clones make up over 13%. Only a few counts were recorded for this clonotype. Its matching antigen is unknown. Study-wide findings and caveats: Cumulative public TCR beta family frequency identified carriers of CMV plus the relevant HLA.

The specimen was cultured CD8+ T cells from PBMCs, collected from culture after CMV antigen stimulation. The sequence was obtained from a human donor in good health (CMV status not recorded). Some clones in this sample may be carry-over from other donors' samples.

The CDR3 loop is CASSLGLDRGSNQPQHF. CDR3 sequence (DNA): TGTGCCAGCAGCTTAGGTCTGGACAGGGGTTCCAATCAGCCCCAGCATTTT. J is TRBJ1-5 and V is TRBV7-2, with 9 nucleotides matching TRBD1. The germline gives CDR1 SGHTA, CDR2 FQGNSA. The CDR3 covers 17 residues. V shed 1 base, J shed 3 bases, and the junction held 7 bases outside the gene matches.